This is a list of T cell receptor beta chains from one sample in a study of T cells after somatic rescue of genetic block. Produced via immunoSEQ multiplex PCR; TCRdb's table is partial and in-frame only. In the table there are 60,000 to 75,000 clones, roughly nine tenths of which are singletons. What was sequenced was peripheral blood mononuclear cells (PBMCs). The receptors come from a man aged 35-49 years. Both conserved end residues are trimmed from each CDR3.

>TRBV28|TRBJ1-2
ASSPDYGYT
>TRBV18|TRBJ1-1
ASSPRVGVIMNTEAF
>TRBV5-1|TRBJ2-3
ASTPQGLSTDTQY
>TRBV9|TRBJ2-1
ASSSRGSGRNNEQF
>TRBV15|TRBJ2-7
ATSRDWRTGSGEQY
>TRBV7-9|TRBJ1-3
AIRGSGNTIY
>TRBV9|TRBJ2-2
ASSVITGAGELF
>TRBV9|TRBJ1-4
ASSANPGTGDEKLF
>TRBV2|TRBJ2-5
ASSEDDLARRGGAETQY
>TRBV2|TRBJ2-3
ASSDVPGLAGGPDTQY
>TRBV5-4|TRBJ2-3
ASSGDRGPDTQY
>TRBV7-9|TRBJ1-2
ASSLGPLGTGTRGDGYT
>TRBV5-1|TRBJ2-1
ASSDPRSNEQF
>TRBV6-5|TRBJ2-7
ASKNRDRLYEQY
>TRBV7-9|TRBJ2-1
ASSPTNEQF
>TRBV5-1|TRBJ2-1
ASSRSASSYNEQF
>TRBV2|TRBJ2-7
ASSGQGPNYEQY
>TRBV7-9|TRBJ2-5
ASSSLARGETQY
>TRBV9|TRBJ1-1
ASSVGANTEAF
>TRBV6-5|TRBJ2-5
ASSYAGRETQY
>TRBV4-1|TRBJ2-7
ASSQDSDREISYEQY
>TRBV5-1|TRBJ1-1
ASSPLAGTGLPEAF
>TRBV7-9|TRBJ1-2
ASSTPTGRGYT
>TRBV19|TRBJ1-6
ASSPPGASPLH
>TRBV15|TRBJ2-7
ATSSKTSGAHEQY
>TRBV5-1|TRBJ1-1
ASSLAENTEAF
>TRBV10-3|TRBJ2-7
AISPGLAGVYEQY
>TRBV4-2|TRBJ1-6
ASSLRTGGENSPLH
>TRBV6-1|TRBJ1-5
ASSDRLNNQPQH
>TRBV4-2|TRBJ2-3
ASSQDRRITDTQY
>TRBV11-2|TRBJ1-2
ASSQDRNYGYT
>TRBV15|TRBJ2-7
ATSSRQGKQY
>TRBV2|TRBJ2-1
ASSGWREGGNEQF
>TRBV4-1|TRBJ2-7
ASSQSAAIRSYEQY
>TRBV5-1|TRBJ1-1
ASSYGGDTEAF
>TRBV27|TRBJ2-6
ASSPRGSGANVLT
>TRBV6-6|TRBJ1-5
ASSYDAGGRQPQH
>TRBV9|TRBJ1-4
ASSVFGGSREKLF
>TRBV2|TRBJ1-1
ASSDPVTGLTEAF
>TRBV30|TRBJ2-1
AWSMGVGGAAEQF
>TRBV5-5|TRBJ1-5
ASSLATGGQPQH
>TRBV27|TRBJ1-5
ASRRRHGSNQPQH
>TRBV21-1|TRBJ2-1
ARRGGSSYNEQF
>TRBV2|TRBJ1-4
ASSGPGPRNEKLF
>TRBV5-5|TRBJ2-5
ASSPSTGEETQY
>TRBV2|TRBJ2-1
ASRRGINEQF
>TRBV27|TRBJ1-1
ASLQVRGVTEAF
>TRBV5-1|TRBJ2-7
ASSLLIGPTYEQY
>TRBV5-4|TRBJ2-1
ASSPRGGAISYNEQF
>TRBV11-3|TRBJ2-2
ASSGGLVNTGELF